The table lists the clone carrying this T cell receptor (beta chain) with a count of one. Authors' data handling: Counts of nucleated cells, estimated from reference gene primer amplification, were obtained. Method: immunoSEQ multiplex PCR; TCRdb's copy keeps in-frame clones and lacks some. V and J calls and clone size are given by that table; D and trimming were obtained from the DNA. The repertoire holds some 670,000 clones, with 75% to 90% as singletons. This specimen belongs to a study of blood T cell repertoires in COVID-19. About the research overall: Sites across the United States, Italy and Spain contributed samples from acute and convalescent COVID-19. T cells, B-cell-depleted T cells, or PBMCs provided the cDNA or gDNA that served as material.

This sequence was found in a young woman with acute or convalescent COVID-19. The sample was peripheral blood.

The CDR3 DNA reads as TGTGCCAGCAGCATGACAGGAGTCTTAATGAACACTGAAGCTTTCTTT. This codes for CASSMTGVLMNTEAFF. The gene calls are TRBV5-5 and TRBJ1-1; TRBD1 might be the D (6 bases). Trimming stripped 4 bases from V and 0 bases from J, with 16 bases between. Per the germline V gene, CDR1 is SGHKS and CDR2 is YYEKEE (reference sequence). CDR3 length equals 16 residues.